Listed below are T cell receptor beta chains from one sample, sequenced in a study of response to subunit inactivated influenza vaccine. Each CDR3 protein gets one entry after TCRdb re-called the RT-PCR reads with MiXCR. Seen here are 530,000 or so distinct CDR3 sequences, about 14% observed once, and the top ten hold 8.5% to 14%. Sequenced material: PBMCs from blood, taken less than 13 days after vaccination. These receptor sequences come from a man in his fifties or sixties who received an inactivated influenza vaccine. Each CDR3 is given with its conserved first and last residue. Fields, in order: J gene, D gene, clone size, V gene, CDR3 DNA, CDR3 protein. The D gene is left open where the match is weak. Some rows mark clone size as missing; the rest say once, few, many or name a class of expanded clone.

TRBJ2-1 TRBD2 . TRBV5-1 TGCGCCAGCAGCTTTAGCGGGTTTTCCTACAATGAGCAGTTCTTC CASSFSGFSYNEQFF
TRBJ2-7 . few TRBV28 TGTGCCAGCGACGGTTCGGGGGATTTCCACGAGCAGTACTTC CASDGSGDFHEQYF
TRBJ2-1 . . TRBV20-1 TGCAGTGCTCAAGGGGGCAGGGGGCTAGCGGGGTCGAATGAGCAGTTCTTC CSAQGGRGLAGSNEQFF
TRBJ1-6 . few TRBV11-2 TGTGCCAGCAGCTTAGATGTGGCTTCACCCCTCCACTTT CASSLDVASPLHF
TRBJ1-6 . once TRBV27 TGTGCCAGCAGTTTATTGCCGGGGGTTGGCTCACCCCTCCACTTT CASSLLPGVGSPLHF
TRBJ2-1 TRBD2 . TRBV30 TGTGCCTGGAGTTATATGGGACTAGCGCATGAGCAGTTCTTC CAWSYMGLAHEQFF
TRBJ2-3 TRBD2 few TRBV9 TGTGCCAGCAGCGCCGATAGGGCCCGCGGGGGTACGCAGTATTTT CASSADRARGGTQYF
TRBJ2-7 TRBD2 . TRBV20-1 TGCAGTGCTACGGGGACTAGCGGGATGAGGCGTTACCCTATAGTAAGCGAGCAGTACTTC CSATGTSGMRRYPIVSEQYF
TRBJ2-1 TRBD2 . TRBV27 TGTGCCAGCAGTTTATGGGCAGGGGGACTAGCGGGGCCAGAGCAGTTCTTC CASSLWAGGLAGPEQFF
TRBJ2-5 . few TRBV9 TGTGCCAGCAGCGTAGCTACCGTCGGAGAGACCCAGTACTTC CASSVATVGETQYF
TRBJ2-3 TRBD1 . TRBV5-6 TGTGCCAGCAGCCAAGACAGGGAAATAATCACAGATACGCAGTATTTT CASSQDREIITDTQYF
TRBJ2-2 . few TRBV5-1 TGCGCCAGCAGCTTGGCGTCGGACGGGACGAACACCGGGGAGCTGTTTTTT CASSLASDGTNTGELFF
TRBJ2-1 . . TRBV6-2/TRBV6-3 TGTGCCAGCAGTTCAGTAGCGAGAACTAATGAGCAGTTCTTC CASSSVARTNEQFF
TRBJ2-1 TRBD1 . TRBV5-1 TGCGCCAGCAGACGTGACAGGGTCCCCTACAATGAGCAGTTCTTC CASRRDRVPYNEQFF
TRBJ1-5 . . TRBV2 TGTGCCAGCAAGGGGAGCGGTCGAACGTTAAATCAGCCCCAGCATTTT CASKGSGRTLNQPQHF
TRBJ2-1 TRBD2 . TRBV4-1 TGCGCCAGCAGCCAAGGGGTGCGGGGGTATAACAATGAGCAGTTCTTC CASSQGVRGYNNEQFF
TRBJ2-1 TRBD1 . TRBV19 TGTGCCAGCAATGACAGGGGGCTTGATAATGAGCAGTTCTTC CASNDRGLDNEQFF
TRBJ2-1 . many TRBV6-2/TRBV6-3 TGTGCCAGCAGTTACTCACGGGGGCCTTACAATGAGCAGTTCTTC CASSYSRGPYNEQFF
TRBJ2-3 TRBD2 many TRBV7-2 TGTGCCAGCAGCTTAGGTGCGGGAGGCAGCACAGATACGCAGTATTTT CASSLGAGGSTDTQYF
TRBJ2-1 TRBD2 . TRBV7-9 TGTGCCAGCAGCTTAGCCGGGACTAGCAATGAGCAGTTCTTC CASSLAGTSNEQFF
TRBJ2-5 TRBD1 few TRBV7-9 TGTGCCAGCATCGCGGTGGGACAGGTCCAAGAGACCCAGTACTTC CASIAVGQVQETQYF
TRBJ1-4 . few TRBV7-2 TGTGCCAGCAGCCCCACGGTGGGGGGTCGAGAAAAACTGTTTTTT CASSPTVGGREKLFF
TRBJ1-2 . many TRBV5-1 TGCGCCAGCAGCCAGGACAGCTATGGCTACACCTTC CASSQDSYGYTF
TRBJ2-7 . few TRBV15 TGTGCCACCAGCAAACGGGACGGGTCCTACGAGCAGTACTTC CATSKRDGSYEQYF
TRBJ1-3 . . TRBV5-1 TGCGCCAGCAGCTCCTGGGGGCCAGGGGCTCACTCTGGAAACACCATATATTTT CASSSWGPGAHSGNTIYF
TRBJ1-2 . few TRBV7-8 TGTGCCAGCAGCTTAGGTCTGGGAGGGAAGGATTCGGTCTATGGCTACACCTTC CASSLGLGGKDSVYGYTF
TRBJ2-3 . . TRBV2 TGTGCCAGCAGTGAAGCGGGAGGGGGTGGCACAGATACGCAGTATTTT CASSEAGGGGTDTQYF
TRBJ2-5 . . TRBV6-2/TRBV6-3 TGTGCCAGCAGTTACCCGCGCAGGGAGCGAGTCACCGAGACCCAGTACTTC CASSYPRRERVTETQYF
TRBJ1-1 . few TRBV7-2 TGTGCCAGCAGCTCCCTCACACGGGATGAAGCTTTCTTT CASSSLTRDEAFF
TRBJ2-7 . few TRBV12-3/TRBV12-4 TGTGCCAGCAGTTTCAGGGGTTCTTCCTACGAGCAGTACTTC CASSFRGSSYEQYF
TRBJ1-2 TRBD1 few TRBV6-1 TGTGCCAGCAAGGAGAAAATCCGGGACAGGGGTCCCAACCACTATGGCTACACCTTC CASKEKIRDRGPNHYGYTF
TRBJ1-2 . few TRBV6-5 TGTGCCAGCAGTTACCTTAACCGACAGGTCAATGGCTACACCTTC CASSYLNRQVNGYTF
TRBJ1-2 . few TRBV6-1 TGTGCCAGCAGTCCGATAGGTGGGGCAGGGGCTGCCGTAAATGGCTACACCTTC CASSPIGGAGAAVNGYTF
TRBJ2-7 . few TRBV28 TGTGCCAGCAGTTTAAGTGAAGGGCTCGCCTACGAGCAGTACTTC CASSLSEGLAYEQYF
TRBJ1-5 . few TRBV29-1 TGCAGCGTTGTTGGGACGGATAGCAATCAGCCCCAGCATTTT CSVVGTDSNQPQHF
TRBJ2-7 TRBD2 few TRBV6-5 TGTGCCAGCAGTTACGGGGCTAGCGGGAGTTACGAGCAGTACTTC CASSYGASGSYEQYF
TRBJ1-2 . . TRBV18 TGTGCCAGCTCGCGTAGGGGACAAGACGCAAACTATGGCTACACCTTC CASSRRGQDANYGYTF
TRBJ1-5 . . TRBV21-1 TGTGCCAGCATCAGATCCGGGACAGAAGTATTCGGCGGTCAGCCCCAGCATTTT CASIRSGTEVFGGQPQHF
TRBJ2-1 TRBD2 few TRBV20-1 TGCAGTGCTAGGCACCTGGGACTATCCTACAATGAGCAGTTCTTC CSARHLGLSYNEQFF
TRBJ2-3 . . TRBV20-1 TGCAGTGCTAGAGACATGCAGGAATCTCTGGGCACAGATACGCAGTATTTT CSARDMQESLGTDTQYF
TRBJ2-3 . few TRBV28 TGTGCCAGCAATCCGGGGGATAGCACAGATACGCAGTATTTT CASNPGDSTDTQYF
TRBJ2-3 . many TRBV6-2/TRBV6-3 TGTGCCAGCAGTTTCGGGACGCCTAGCACAGATACGCAGTATTTT CASSFGTPSTDTQYF
TRBJ1-5 . few TRBV19 TGTGCCAGTAGTATACCACTCGCGACGGGGTGGGATGGCAATCAGCCCCAGCATTTT CASSIPLATGWDGNQPQHF
TRBJ2-3 TRBD2 . TRBV7-9 TGTGCCAGCAGCCGCGGGACTAGTGTACCCCCAGATACGCAGTATTTT CASSRGTSVPPDTQYF
TRBJ1-4 . few TRBV6-5 TGTGCCAGCAGTTACCAAGGGATGGGGAATGAAAAACTGTTTTTT CASSYQGMGNEKLFF
TRBJ2-2 TRBD2 many TRBV14 TGTGCCAGCAGCCAAGATACGACTAGCGGGAACACCGGGGAGCTGTTTTTT CASSQDTTSGNTGELFF
TRBJ2-5 . . TRBV25-1 TGTGCCAGCAGTGAATATCCGGATAAAGCGTACTTC CASSEYPDKAYF